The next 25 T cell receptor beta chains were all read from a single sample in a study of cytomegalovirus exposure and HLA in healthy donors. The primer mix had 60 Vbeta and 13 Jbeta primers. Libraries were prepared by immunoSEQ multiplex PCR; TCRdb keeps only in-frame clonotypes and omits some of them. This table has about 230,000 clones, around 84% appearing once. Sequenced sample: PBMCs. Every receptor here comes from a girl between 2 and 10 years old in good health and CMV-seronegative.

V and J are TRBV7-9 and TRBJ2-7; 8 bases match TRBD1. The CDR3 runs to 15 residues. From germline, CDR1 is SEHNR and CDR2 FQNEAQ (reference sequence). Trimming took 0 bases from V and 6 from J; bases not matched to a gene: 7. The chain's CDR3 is CASSLALVTGGEQYF. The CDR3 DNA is TGTGCCAGCAGCTTAGCATTGGTAACAGGGGGCGAGCAGTACTTC.

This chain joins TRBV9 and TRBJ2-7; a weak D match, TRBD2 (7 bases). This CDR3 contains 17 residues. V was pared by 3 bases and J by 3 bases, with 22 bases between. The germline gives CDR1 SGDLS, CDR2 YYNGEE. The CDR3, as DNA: TGTGCCAGCAGCGCCCTAGGGGAGGGGGGACCGAGCTACGAGCAGTACTTC. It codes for CASSALGEGGPSYEQYF.

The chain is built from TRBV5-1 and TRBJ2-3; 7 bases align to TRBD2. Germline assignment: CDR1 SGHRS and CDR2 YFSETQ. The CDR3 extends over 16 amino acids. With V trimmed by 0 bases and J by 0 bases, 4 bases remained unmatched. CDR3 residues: CASSLAWGGSTDTQYF. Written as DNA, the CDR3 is TGCGCCAGCAGCTTGGCTTGGGGGGGGAGCACAGATACGCAGTATTTT.

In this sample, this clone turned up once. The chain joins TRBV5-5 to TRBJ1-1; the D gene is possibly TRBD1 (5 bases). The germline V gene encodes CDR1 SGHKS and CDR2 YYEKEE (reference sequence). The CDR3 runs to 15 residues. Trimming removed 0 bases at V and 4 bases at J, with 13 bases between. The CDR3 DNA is TGTGCCAGCAGCTTGGCATGGGGCCAACCCACTGAAGCTTTCTTT. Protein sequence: CASSLAWGQPTEAFF.

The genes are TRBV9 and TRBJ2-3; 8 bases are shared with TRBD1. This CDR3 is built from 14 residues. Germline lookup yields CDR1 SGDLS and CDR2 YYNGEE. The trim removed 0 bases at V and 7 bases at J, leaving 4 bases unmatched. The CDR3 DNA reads TGTGCCAGCAGCGTAGACAGGGGGGAATATACGCAGTATTTT. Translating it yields CASSVDRGEYTQYF.

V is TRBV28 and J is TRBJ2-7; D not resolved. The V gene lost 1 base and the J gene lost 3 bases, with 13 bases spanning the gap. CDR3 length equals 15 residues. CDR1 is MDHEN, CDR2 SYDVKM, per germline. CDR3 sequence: CASSLLGQAHYEQYF. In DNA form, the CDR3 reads TGTGCCAGCAGTTTATTAGGTCAGGCCCACTACGAGCAGTACTTC.

In DNA form, the CDR3 reads TGTGCCAGCAGCTTGCGGGGGGAGAAAGATACGCAGTATTTT. The encoded protein is CASSLRGEKDTQYF. The V and J genes are TRBV5-4 and TRBJ2-3; 7 bases map to TRBD2. V lost 1 base, J lost 5 bases, and 4 bases stayed unmatched. This CDR3 region has 14 residues. CDR1 is SGHNT, CDR2 YYREEE, per germline (reference sequence).

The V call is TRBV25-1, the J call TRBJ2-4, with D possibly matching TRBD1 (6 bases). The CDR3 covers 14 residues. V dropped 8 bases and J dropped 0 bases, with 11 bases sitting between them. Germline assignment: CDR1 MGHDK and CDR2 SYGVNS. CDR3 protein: CASQDRLAKNIQYF. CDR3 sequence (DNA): TGTGCCAGCCAGGACAGACTAGCCAAAAACATTCAGTACTTC.

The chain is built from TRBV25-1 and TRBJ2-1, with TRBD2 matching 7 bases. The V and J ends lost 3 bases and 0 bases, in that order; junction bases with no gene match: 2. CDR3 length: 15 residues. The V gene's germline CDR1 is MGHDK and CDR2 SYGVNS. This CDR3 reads CASSDPGGSYNEQFF. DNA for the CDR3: TGTGCCAGCAGTGATCCGGGGGGCTCCTACAATGAGCAGTTCTTC. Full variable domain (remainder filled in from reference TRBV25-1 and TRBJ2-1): EADIYQTPRYLVIGTGKKITLECSQTMGHDKMYWYQQDPGMELHLIHYSYGVNSTEKGDLSSESTVSRIRTEHFPLTLESARPSHTSQYLCASSDPGGSYNEQFFGPGTRLTVL.

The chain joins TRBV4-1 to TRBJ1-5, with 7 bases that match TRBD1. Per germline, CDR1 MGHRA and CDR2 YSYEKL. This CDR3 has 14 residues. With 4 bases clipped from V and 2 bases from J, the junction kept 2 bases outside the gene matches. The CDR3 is CASSLGQRNQPQHF. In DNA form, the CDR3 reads TGCGCCAGCAGCCTGGGACAGCGCAATCAGCCCCAGCATTTT.

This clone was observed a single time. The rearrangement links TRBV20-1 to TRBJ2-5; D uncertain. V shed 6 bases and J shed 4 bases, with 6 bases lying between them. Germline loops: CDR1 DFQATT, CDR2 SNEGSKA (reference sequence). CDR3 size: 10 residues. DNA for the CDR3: TGCAGTGCAACTACAGAGACCCAGTACTTC. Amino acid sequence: CSATTETQYF.

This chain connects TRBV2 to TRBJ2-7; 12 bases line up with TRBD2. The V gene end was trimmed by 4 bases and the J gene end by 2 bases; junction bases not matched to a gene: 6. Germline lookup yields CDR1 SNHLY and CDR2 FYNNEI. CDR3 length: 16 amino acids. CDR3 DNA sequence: TGTGCCAGCAGTGTCGGACTAGCGGGATTTGCCTACGAGCAGTACTTC. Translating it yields CASSVGLAGFAYEQYF.

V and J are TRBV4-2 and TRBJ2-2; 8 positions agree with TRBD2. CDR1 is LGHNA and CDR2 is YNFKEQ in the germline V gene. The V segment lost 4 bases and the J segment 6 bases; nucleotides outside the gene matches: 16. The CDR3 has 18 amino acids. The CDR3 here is CASSRSSYGRALPGELFF. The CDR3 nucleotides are TGTGCCAGCAGCCGTTCTTCTTACGGGAGGGCCCTTCCCGGGGAGCTGTTTTTT.

The CDR3 sequence is CASSDRTEHYGYTF. The CDR3 nucleotides read TGTGCCAGCAGTGATAGGACAGAGCACTATGGCTACACCTTC. The chain joins TRBV6-5 to TRBJ1-2, with a possible D match to TRBD1 (6 bases). Germline V gene lookup returns CDR1 MNHEY and CDR2 SVGAGI. The CDR3 is made up of 14 amino acids. Trimming pared 5 bases from V and 3 bases from J, leaving 13 bases between.

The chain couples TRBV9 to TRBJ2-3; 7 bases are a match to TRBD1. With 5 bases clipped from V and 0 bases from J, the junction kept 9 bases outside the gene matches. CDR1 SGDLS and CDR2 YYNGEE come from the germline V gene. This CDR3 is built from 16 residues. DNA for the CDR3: TGTGCCAGCAGTCGCAGGGGGTGGGCTAGCACAGATACGCAGTATTTT. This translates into CASSRRGWASTDTQYF. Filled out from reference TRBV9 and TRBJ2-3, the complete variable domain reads DSGVTQTPKHLITATGQRVTLRCSPRSGDLSVYWYQQSLDQGLQFLIQYYNGEERAKGNILERFSAQQFPDLHSELNLSSLELGDSALYFCASSRRGWASTDTQYFGPGTRLTVL.

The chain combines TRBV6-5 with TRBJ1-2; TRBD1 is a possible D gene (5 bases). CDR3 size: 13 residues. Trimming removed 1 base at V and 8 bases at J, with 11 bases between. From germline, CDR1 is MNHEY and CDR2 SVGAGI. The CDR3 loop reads CASSYFDTGGYTF. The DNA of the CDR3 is TGTGCCAGCAGTTACTTCGACACAGGCGGCTACACCTTC.

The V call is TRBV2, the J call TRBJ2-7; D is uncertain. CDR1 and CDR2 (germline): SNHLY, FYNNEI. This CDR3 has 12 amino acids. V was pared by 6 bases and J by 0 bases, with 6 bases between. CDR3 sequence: CASRRSSYEQYF. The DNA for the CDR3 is TGTGCCAGCAGGAGGAGCTCCTACGAGCAGTACTTC. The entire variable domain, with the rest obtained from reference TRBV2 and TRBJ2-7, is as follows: EPEVTQTPSHQVTQMGQEVILRCVPISNHLYFYWYRQILGQKVEFLVSFYNNEISEKSEIFDDQFSVERPDGSNFTLKIRSTKLEDSAMYFCASRRSSYEQYFGPGTRLTVT.

This CDR3 is CASSRDYGYTF. CDR3 bases: TGTGCCAGCAGCCGCGACTATGGCTACACCTTC. This rearrangement joins TRBV5-6 to TRBJ1-2; D call uncertain. The ends were cut back, 4 bases at V and 3 bases at J, with 4 bases in the middle. The germline CDR1 and CDR2 sequences are SGHDT and YYEEEE. This CDR3 comprises 11 residues. Based on the CDR3 plus reference TRBV5-6 and TRBJ1-2, the full variable domain is DAGVTQSPTHLIKTRGQQVTLRCSPKSGHDTVSWYQQALGQGPQFIFQYYEEEERQRGNFPDRFSGHQFPNYSSELNVNALLLGDSALYLCASSRDYGYTFGSGTRLTVV.

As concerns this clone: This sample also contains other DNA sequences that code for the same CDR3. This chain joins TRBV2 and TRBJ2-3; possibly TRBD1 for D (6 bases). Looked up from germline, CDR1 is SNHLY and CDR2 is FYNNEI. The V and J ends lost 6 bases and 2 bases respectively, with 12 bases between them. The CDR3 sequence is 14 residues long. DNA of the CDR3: TGTGCCAGCAGACTCGACAGGTCCACAGATACGCAGTATTTT. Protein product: CASRLDRSTDTQYF.

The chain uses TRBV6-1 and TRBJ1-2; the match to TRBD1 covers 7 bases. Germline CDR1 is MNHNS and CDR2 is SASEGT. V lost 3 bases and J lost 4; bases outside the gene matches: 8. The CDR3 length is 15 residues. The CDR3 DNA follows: TGTGCCAGCAGTGACGGGCAGGGGGAGATCTATGGCTACACCTTC. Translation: CASSDGQGEIYGYTF.

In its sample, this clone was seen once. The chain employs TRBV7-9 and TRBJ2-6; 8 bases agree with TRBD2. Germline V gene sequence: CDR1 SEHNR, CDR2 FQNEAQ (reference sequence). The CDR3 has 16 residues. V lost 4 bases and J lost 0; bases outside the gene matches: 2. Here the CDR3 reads CASSSRGDSGANVLTF. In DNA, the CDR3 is TGTGCCAGCAGCTCGCGGGGGGACTCTGGGGCCAACGTCCTGACTTTC.

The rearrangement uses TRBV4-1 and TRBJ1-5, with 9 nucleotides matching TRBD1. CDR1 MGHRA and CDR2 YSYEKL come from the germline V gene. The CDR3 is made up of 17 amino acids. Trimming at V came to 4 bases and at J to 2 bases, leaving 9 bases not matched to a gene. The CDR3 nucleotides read TGCGCCAGCAGCCCTAGAACAGGGGGCGAGGGCAATCAGCCCCAGCATTTT. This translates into CASSPRTGGEGNQPQHF.

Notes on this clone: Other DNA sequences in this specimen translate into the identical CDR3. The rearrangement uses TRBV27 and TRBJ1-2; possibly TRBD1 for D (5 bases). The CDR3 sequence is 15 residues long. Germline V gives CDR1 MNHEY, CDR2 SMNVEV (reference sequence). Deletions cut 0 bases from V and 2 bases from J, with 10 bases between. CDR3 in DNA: TGTGCCAGCAGTTTATCGGGGGGTGGGAACTATGGCTACACCTTC. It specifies CASSLSGGGNYGYTF.

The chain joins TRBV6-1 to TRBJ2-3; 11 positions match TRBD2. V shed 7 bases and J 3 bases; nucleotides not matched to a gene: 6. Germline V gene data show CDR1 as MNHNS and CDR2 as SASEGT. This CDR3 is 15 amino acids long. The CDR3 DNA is TGTGCCAGCAATGGACTAGCGGGTCCTACAGATACGCAGTATTTT. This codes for CASNGLAGPTDTQYF.

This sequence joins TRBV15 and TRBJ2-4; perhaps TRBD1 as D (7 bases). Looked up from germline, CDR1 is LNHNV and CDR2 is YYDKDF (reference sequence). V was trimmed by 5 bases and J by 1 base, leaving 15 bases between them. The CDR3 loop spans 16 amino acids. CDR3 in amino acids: CATSPQGRLAKNIQYF. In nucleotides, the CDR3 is TGTGCCACCAGCCCACAGGGGAGGTTGGCCAAAAACATTCAGTACTTC.